The sequence of this T cell receptor beta chain was determined in a study of shared clonotypes between healthy human individuals. Profiling relied on immunoSEQ multiplex PCR, and the TCRdb table lists in-frame clones only, not all of them. The sample contains approximately 500,000 clones, almost 97% of which appear only once. The germline CDR1 and CDR2 sequences are MGHRA and YSYEKL. V was pared by 5 bases and J by 5 bases, with 8 bases of the junction left unmatched. The length of the CDR3 is 14 residues. This chain joins TRBV4-1 and TRBJ1-1, with TRBD1 matching 7 bases. The specimen sequenced was naive CD4+ T cells sorted from blood. Subset reported: CD45RA+ positively selected. This receptor was taken from a woman aged 30 to 39 in good health. The CDR3 sequence: CASSKQGSLTEAFF. Here the CDR3 DNA reads TGCGCCAGCAGCAAACAGGGGAGTTTGACTGAAGCTTTCTTT.